In this sample, the clone carrying this TCR beta chain turned up many times. What it binds is unknown. These data are taken from a study of breast tumors, draining lymph nodes, adjacent tissues. Notes on the study in general: Tumors had less TCR diversity than lymph nodes, more than nontumor tissue. Most tumor T cells seemingly derive from lymph node, then expand in tumor. That most tumor T cells come from lymph nodes remained unproven.

TCRdb called the multiplex PCR reads again in MiXCR, with one record for every CDR3 protein. The sample has over 150,000 distinct CDR3 sequences, 30% to 35% seen once. The V end lost 6 bases, the J end lost 4 bases, and 7 bases lay between the germline ends. CDR3 length: 12 amino acids. Breast cancer patients provided tissue from their axillary draining lymph nodes. This receptor was taken from a female donor with breast cancer. Some clones in this sample may be carry-over from other donors' samples. The chain links TRBV12-3 or TRBV12-4 to TRBJ1-5, with unresolved D. Sequenced: axillary lymph node tissue. The CDR3: CASRGGNQPQHF. CDR3 coding DNA: TGTGCCAGCAGGGGAGGAAATCAGCCCCAGCATTTT.